This TCR beta chain was captured by sequencing in a study of blood T cells in healthy people across ages. It was with a sample-barcoded 5' primer and a J-beta primer mix that a second PCR of about 6 to 12 cycles was run. Using its own MiXCR run on the 5' RACE reads, TCRdb lists one record per CDR3 protein. The table has about 750,000 distinct CDR3 sequences, roughly 53% seen once. Trimming took off 1 base at V and 11 bases at J, with 15 bases between the two ends. CDR1 and CDR2 (germline): LGHDT, YNNKEL (reference sequence). The CDR3 runs to 14 residues. The sequence derives from an elderly man in good health. The chain couples TRBV3-1 to TRBJ1-5; D is possibly TRBD1 (6 bases). The sequencing input was blood. The CDR3, as DNA: TGTGCCAGCAGCCAAGCCCCTGGGGGGACATCCCAGCATTTT. Translation: CASSQAPGGTSQHF.